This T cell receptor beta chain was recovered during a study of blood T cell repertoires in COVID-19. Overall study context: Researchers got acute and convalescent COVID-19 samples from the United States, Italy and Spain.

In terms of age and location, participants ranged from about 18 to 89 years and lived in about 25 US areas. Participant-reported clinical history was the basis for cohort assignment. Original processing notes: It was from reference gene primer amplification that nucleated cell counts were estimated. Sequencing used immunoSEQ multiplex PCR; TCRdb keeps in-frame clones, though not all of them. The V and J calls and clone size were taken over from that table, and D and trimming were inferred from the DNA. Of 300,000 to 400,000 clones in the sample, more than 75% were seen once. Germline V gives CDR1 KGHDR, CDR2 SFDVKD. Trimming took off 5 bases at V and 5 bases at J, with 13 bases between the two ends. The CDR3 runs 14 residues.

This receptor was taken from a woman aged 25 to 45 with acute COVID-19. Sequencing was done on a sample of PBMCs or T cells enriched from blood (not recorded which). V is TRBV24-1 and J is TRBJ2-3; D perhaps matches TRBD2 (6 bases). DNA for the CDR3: TGTGCCACCAGTGTAGACTTAGCGGTAGATACGCAGTATTTT. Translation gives CATSVDLAVDTQYF.